The rows below give T cell receptor beta chains drawn from one sample of a study of cytomegalovirus exposure and HLA in healthy donors. Repertoires were generated with immunoSEQ multiplex PCR, while TCRdb's copy carries only in-frame clones and drops some. The data show under 35,000 clones, about 60% seen once. Sequencing was carried out using PBMCs. The source is a male donor in good health and CMV-seropositive. CDR3s include the opening cysteine and the closing phenylalanine or tryptophan. D genes are given only for firm matches. Some rows have no size entry. The others give once, few or many, or a class for an expanded clone.

V gene,J gene,D gene,clone size,CDR3 protein,CDR3 DNA
TRBV7-6,TRBJ2-7,NA,NA,CASSRGQIYEQYF,TGTGCCAGCAGCCGCGGACAGATTTACGAGCAGTACTTC
TRBV6-6,TRBJ1-5,TRBD1,once,CASSTGGGNQPQHF,TGTGCCAGCAGCACAGGGGGCGGAAATCAGCCCCAGCATTTT
TRBV6-5,TRBJ1-2,NA,NA,CASEPGEGSGYTF,TGTGCCAGCGAGCCAGGGGAGGGGAGTGGCTACACCTTC
TRBV9,TRBJ1-5,NA,NA,CASSAQVGNQPQHF,TGTGCCAGCAGCGCACAGGTTGGCAATCAGCCCCAGCATTTT
TRBV10-3,TRBJ2-6,NA,few,CAIGTTLSGANVLTF,TGTGCCATCGGGACAACCCTCTCTGGGGCCAACGTCCTGACTTTC
TRBV5-1,TRBJ2-7,TRBD2,NA,CASSWGLASSYEQYF,TGCGCCAGCAGCTGGGGACTAGCGTCCTCCTACGAGCAGTACTTC
TRBV6-5,TRBJ1-1,TRBD1,NA,CASSHPGGEGTEAFF,TGTGCCAGCAGCCACCCAGGGGGAGAGGGCACTGAAGCTTTCTTT
TRBV30,TRBJ2-5,NA,NA,CAWTSTLNREKGRETQYF,TGTGCCTGGACCTCCACCTTGAACAGGGAGAAGGGTCGGGAGACCCAGTACTTC
TRBV5-1,TRBJ1-4,NA,NA,CASRLATNEKLFF,TGCGCCAGCAGACTTGCAACTAATGAAAAACTGTTTTTT
TRBV27,TRBJ1-2,TRBD1,NA,CASSAGQGGMVYGYTF,TGTGCCAGCAGTGCCGGACAGGGCGGAATGGTCTATGGCTACACCTTC
TRBV25-1,TRBJ2-5,TRBD2,once,CASSDSWTGGEGTQYF,TGTGCCAGCAGTGATTCTTGGACTGGAGGGGAGGGGACCCAGTACTTC
TRBV6-1,TRBJ1-2,NA,NA,CASREHLADYGYTF,TGTGCCAGCAGGGAGCATCTTGCTGACTATGGCTACACCTTC
TRBV29-1,TRBJ1-1,NA,few,CSAVTRVLNTEAFF,TGCAGCGCCGTAACCCGGGTTTTGAACACTGAAGCTTTCTTT
TRBV5-1,TRBJ1-5,NA,NA,CASTPRGGQPQHF,TGCGCCAGCACCCCGCGGGGGGGTCAGCCCCAGCATTTT
TRBV13,TRBJ1-5,NA,NA,CASSSRGGTGWVRNQPQHF,TGTGCCAGCAGCTCCCGAGGGGGAACAGGGTGGGTTCGAAATCAGCCCCAGCATTTT
TRBV5-4,TRBJ2-2,TRBD2,once,CASSSGLAGGWVGTGELFF,TGTGCCAGCAGCTCGGGACTAGCGGGAGGATGGGTCGGAACCGGGGAGCTGTTTTTT
TRBV6-1,TRBJ2-7,NA,few,CASSEAATAHYEQYF,TGTGCCAGCAGTGAAGCAGCGACGGCCCACTACGAGCAGTACTTC
TRBV7-6,TRBJ1-1,TRBD1,NA,CASSLDRGPPNTEAFF,TGTGCCAGCAGCTTGGACAGGGGTCCACCAAACACTGAAGCTTTCTTT
TRBV20-1,TRBJ1-2,NA,NA,CSASGIRGYTF,TGCAGTGCTAGCGGGATTCGGGGCTACACCTTC
TRBV5-1,TRBJ1-1,NA,NA,CASSLTVTNTEAFF,TGCGCCAGCAGCTTGACGGTCACGAACACTGAAGCTTTCTTT
TRBV10-1,TRBJ1-1,NA,NA,CASRISKNTEAFF,TGCGCCAGCAGGATCTCTAAGAACACTGAAGCTTTCTTT
TRBV2,TRBJ1-5,TRBD1,NA,CASRERQGAGNQPQHF,TGTGCCAGCAGGGAACGACAGGGGGCCGGCAATCAGCCCCAGCATTTT
TRBV5-6,TRBJ2-4,TRBD1,NA,CASSSLGRGSAAKNIQYF,TGTGCCAGCAGTAGCTTGGGCAGGGGGTCGGCTGCCAAAAACATTCAGTACTTC
TRBV15,TRBJ1-2,NA,NA,CATSRDYRVRGYTF,TGTGCCACCAGCAGAGATTACAGGGTCCGCGGCTACACCTTC
TRBV6-1,TRBJ2-5,TRBD2,few,CASAHGTSGGETQYF,TGTGCCAGCGCCCACGGGACTAGCGGGGGGGAGACCCAGTACTTC
TRBV7-3,TRBJ1-1,NA,NA,CASSSGQTEAFF,TGTGCCAGCAGCTCGGGACAAACTGAAGCTTTCTTT
TRBV5-1,TRBJ1-1,TRBD1,NA,CASTFLGQGNGEAFF,TGCGCCAGCACCTTTTTGGGACAGGGGAACGGTGAAGCTTTCTTT
TRBV30,TRBJ2-5,NA,NA,CAWSVVGGGTQYF,TGTGCCTGGAGTGTAGTGGGGGGAGGGACCCAGTACTTC
TRBV19,TRBJ1-5,TRBD1,NA,CASSWTTGYNQPQHF,TGTGCCAGTAGTTGGACGACAGGGTACAATCAGCCCCAGCATTTT
TRBV18,TRBJ1-2,NA,once,CASSLQTGGAGYTF,TGTGCCAGCTCACTACAGACGGGGGGCGCGGGCTACACCTTC
TRBV7-9,TRBJ1-1,NA,few,CASSTPGKRNTEAFF,TGTGCCAGCAGCACGCCCGGGAAAAGGAACACTGAAGCTTTCTTT
TRBV18,TRBJ2-3,TRBD2,NA,CASSPGVAGGDTQYF,TGTGCCAGCTCACCAGGAGTAGCGGGGGGAGATACGCAGTATTTT
TRBV6-1,TRBJ2-1,NA,NA,CASTQYNEQFF,TGTGCCAGCACCCAGTACAATGAGCAGTTCTTC
TRBV9,TRBJ1-1,NA,NA,CARDRGDEAFF,TGTGCCAGGGATCGGGGGGATGAAGCTTTCTTT
TRBV7-3,TRBJ2-6,TRBD1,once,CASSSPGQGSAGANVLTF,TGTGCCAGCAGCTCCCCGGGACAGGGATCGGCTGGGGCCAACGTCCTGACTTTC
TRBV2,TRBJ2-4,TRBD1,NA,CASTGTGDGIQYF,TGTGCCAGCACCGGGACAGGGGATGGCATTCAGTACTTC
TRBV6-5,TRBJ2-7,TRBD1,NA,CASTQPGTGSTEQYF,TGTGCCAGCACCCAACCAGGGACAGGGTCGACCGAGCAGTACTTC
TRBV9,TRBJ2-7,TRBD1,few,CASSVWDRGPEQYF,TGTGCCAGCAGCGTGTGGGACAGGGGGCCAGAGCAGTACTTC
TRBV19,TRBJ2-7,NA,NA,CASRKFHSSYEQYF,TGTGCCAGTAGAAAGTTTCACTCTTCCTACGAGCAGTACTTC
TRBV2,TRBJ1-2,TRBD1,NA,CASSEYGQGAYGYTF,TGTGCCAGCAGTGAATACGGACAGGGCGCCTATGGCTACACCTTC
TRBV4-1,TRBJ2-7,TRBD1,few,CASSRSDRGGNEQYF,TGCGCCAGCAGCCGATCGGACAGGGGCGGCAACGAGCAGTACTTC
TRBV6-5,TRBJ2-1,NA,few,CASSTLGVSEQFF,TGTGCCAGCAGTACGTTAGGGGTTAGTGAGCAGTTCTTC
TRBV15,TRBJ2-7,TRBD1,NA,CATSRDGTGGEQYF,TGTGCCACCAGCAGAGATGGGACAGGGGGCGAGCAGTACTTC
TRBV7-9,TRBJ1-2,NA,NA,CASSLDRSNYGYTF,TGTGCCAGCAGCTTAGATCGTTCCAACTATGGCTACACCTTC